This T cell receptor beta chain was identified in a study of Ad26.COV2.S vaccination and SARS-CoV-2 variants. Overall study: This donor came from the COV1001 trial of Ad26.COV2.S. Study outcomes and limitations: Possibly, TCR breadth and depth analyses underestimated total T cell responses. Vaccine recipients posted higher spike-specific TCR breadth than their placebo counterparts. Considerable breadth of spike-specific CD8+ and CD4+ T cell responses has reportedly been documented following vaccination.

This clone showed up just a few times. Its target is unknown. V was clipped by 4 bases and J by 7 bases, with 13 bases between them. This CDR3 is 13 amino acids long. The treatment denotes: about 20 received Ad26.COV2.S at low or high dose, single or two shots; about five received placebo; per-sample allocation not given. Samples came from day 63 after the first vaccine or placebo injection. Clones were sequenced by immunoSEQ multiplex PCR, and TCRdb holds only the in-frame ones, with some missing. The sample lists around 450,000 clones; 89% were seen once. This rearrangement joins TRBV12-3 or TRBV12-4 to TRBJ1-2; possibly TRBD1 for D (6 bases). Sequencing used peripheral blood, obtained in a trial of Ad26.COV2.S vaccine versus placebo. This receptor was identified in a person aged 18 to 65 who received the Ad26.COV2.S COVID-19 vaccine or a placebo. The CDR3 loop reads CASSSTGRGGYTF. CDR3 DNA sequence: TGTGCCAGCAGTTCGACAGGTAGAGGTGGCTACACCTTC.